Only one count was recorded for the clone carrying this T cell receptor beta chain. Its target is unknown. The table came from immunoSEQ multiplex PCR; TCRdb's copy has only in-frame clones and leaves some out. The sample consists of 92,000 or so clones, 85% to 90% of them appearing once. This sample stems from a study of siplizumab effects on memory and regulatory T cells. Study results and caveats: Most alloreactive clones went unmapped to unstimulated subsets; only a minor fraction mapped.

V shed 6 bases and J shed 2 bases, with 14 bases lying between them. Germline CDR1 MNHNS, CDR2 SASEGT. The CDR3 runs to 15 residues. The rearrangement links TRBV6-1 to TRBJ2-1; D is tentatively TRBD1 or TRBD2 (7 bases each). Sequenced sample: CD4+ T cells sorted from blood. This receptor was identified in a human donor in good health. CDR3 protein: CASRIQGGTYNEQFF. The CDR3 DNA reads TGTGCCAGCAGGATCCAGGGGGGGACCTACAATGAGCAGTTCTTC.